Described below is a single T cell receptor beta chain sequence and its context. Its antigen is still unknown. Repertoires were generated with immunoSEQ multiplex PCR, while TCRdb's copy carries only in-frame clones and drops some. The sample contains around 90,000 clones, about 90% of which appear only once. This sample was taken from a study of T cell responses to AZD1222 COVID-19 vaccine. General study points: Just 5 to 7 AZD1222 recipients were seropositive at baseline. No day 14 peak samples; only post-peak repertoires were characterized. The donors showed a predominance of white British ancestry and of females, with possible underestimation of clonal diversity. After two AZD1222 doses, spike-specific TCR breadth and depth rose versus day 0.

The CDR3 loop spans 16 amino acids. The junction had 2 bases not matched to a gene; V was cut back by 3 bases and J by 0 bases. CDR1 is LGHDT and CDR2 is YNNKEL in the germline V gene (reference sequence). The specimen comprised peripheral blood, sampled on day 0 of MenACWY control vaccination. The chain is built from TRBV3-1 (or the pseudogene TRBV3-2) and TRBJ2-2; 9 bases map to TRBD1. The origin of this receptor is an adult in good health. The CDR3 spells CASSHGDRANTGELFF. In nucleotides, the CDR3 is TGTGCCAGCAGCCATGGGGACAGGGCGAACACCGGGGAGCTGTTTTTT.